The 16 T cell receptor beta chains below all came from one sample that was sequenced in a study of T cell responses to AZD1222 COVID-19 vaccine. TCRdb's table, derived via immunoSEQ multiplex PCR, lists solely in-frame clones and lacks some. Among roughly 110,000 clones listed, roughly 87% were seen once. Sequences were derived from peripheral blood, sampled 28 days after the second AZD1222 dose. The receptors come from an adult who received the AZD1222 COVID-19 vaccine.

This chain links TRBV9 with TRBJ1-2, with TRBD1 matching 11 bases. The CDR3 totals 16 residues. The ends lost 4 bases at V and 7 bases at J; junction bases unmatched: 12. Looked up from germline, CDR1 is SGDLS and CDR2 is YYNGEE. The CDR3 region is CASSPTPAGTGGGYTF. The CDR3 DNA reads TGTGCCAGCAGCCCCACCCCCGCTGGGACAGGGGGTGGCTACACCTTC.

The chain couples TRBV2 to TRBJ1-2; D perhaps matches TRBD1 (5 bases). Trimming left V 8 bases short and J 0 bases short, with 13 bases between. CDR1 is SNHLY and CDR2 is FYNNEI in the germline V gene. This CDR3 comprises 14 residues. The CDR3 is CASVSGQTNYGYTF. CDR3 nucleotide sequence: TGTGCCAGCGTTTCAGGACAAACTAACTATGGCTACACCTTC.

This rearrangement joins TRBV7-2 to TRBJ1-5, with D unresolved. This CDR3 is 16 amino acids long. The germline V and J ends were trimmed by 1 base and 3 bases, with 13 bases remaining between them. Germline V CDR1 and CDR2: SGHTA, FQGNSA. Written as DNA, the CDR3 is TGTGCCAGCAGCTTAGTAGCAGGAGCCCTCAATCAGCCCCAGCATTTT. Protein sequence: CASSLVAGALNQPQHF.

The CDR3 is CASSPGGMGYGYTF. In nucleotides, the CDR3 is TGTGCCAGCAGCCCGGGGGGCATGGGCTATGGCTACACCTTC. The J gene is TRBJ1-2, the V gene TRBV7-2; a weak D match, TRBD1 (6 bases). The V gene lost 5 bases and the J gene lost 4 bases, with 14 bases spanning the gap. The CDR3 spans 14 residues. In germline, CDR1 is SGHTA, CDR2 FQGNSA.

This clone was seen only once. The chain carries TRBV6-5 and TRBJ2-3; the D is unclear. Germline-derived CDR1 and CDR2 are MNHEY and SVGAGI. The CDR3 has 12 amino acids. V was shortened by 6 bases and J by 0 bases, with 4 bases between the two germline ends. CDR3 DNA: TGTGCCAGCAGCTCTAGCACAGATACGCAGTATTTT. Translating it yields CASSSSTDTQYF.

This chain's CDR3 is CASMGVAPLVQYF. CDR3 in DNA: TGTGCCAGTATGGGGGTGGCACCCCTAGTCCAGTACTTC. This chain connects TRBV19 to TRBJ2-7; D might be TRBD1 or TRBD2, each matching 5 bases. Looked up from germline, CDR1 is LNHDA and CDR2 is SQIVND (reference sequence). V was clipped by 7 bases and J by 10 bases, with 20 bases between them. This CDR3 comprises 13 residues.

The chain carries TRBV3-1 (or the pseudogene TRBV3-2) and TRBJ2-1; no reliable D call. Trimming removed 3 bases from V and 9 bases from J, with 9 bases in between. In germline, CDR1 is LGHDT, CDR2 YNNKEL (reference sequence). CDR3 length: 12 residues. The CDR3 region is CASSQSATEQFF. DNA for the CDR3: TGTGCCAGCAGCCAGTCCGCGACTGAGCAGTTCTTC.

The chain combines TRBV7-2 with TRBJ2-7; D unclear. Germline CDR1 is SGHTA and CDR2 is FQGNSA. V gave up 5 bases and J gave up 4 bases, with 12 bases separating them. This CDR3 is built from 13 residues. The CDR3, as DNA: TGTGCCAGCAGCAAGGCATTTTCGTACGAGCAGTACTTC. As protein: CASSKAFSYEQYF.

This rearrangement joins TRBV11-3 to TRBJ1-5; possibly TRBD1 for D (6 bases). Between the trimmed V and J ends, which lost 1 base and 4 bases, there was a span of 23 bases. The CDR3 covers 19 residues. Germline assignment: CDR1 SGHNT and CDR2 YENEEA. In nucleotides, the CDR3 is TGTGCCAGCAGCTTAGGCGGAGAAGCACGACAGGTAACTAATCAGCCCCAGCATTTT. It translates to CASSLGGEARQVTNQPQHF.

The V gene is TRBV2, the J gene TRBJ2-5; D is perhaps TRBD2 (6 bases). The CDR3 contains 14 residues. V was shortened by 8 bases and J by 5 bases, with 18 bases between the two germline ends. Germline CDR1 reads SNHLY; CDR2 reads FYNNEI. For the CDR3, the DNA is TGTGCCAGCTTAAGGGCCAGGGACTCGGAGACCCAGTACTTC. As protein: CASLRARDSETQYF.

The chain joins TRBV7-6 to TRBJ2-3; TRBD2 might be the D (6 bases). This CDR3 is built from 15 residues. Germline-derived CDR1 and CDR2 are SGHVS and FNYEAQ. Deletions cut 2 bases from V and 0 bases from J, with 9 bases between. The CDR3 DNA is TGTGCCAGCAGCTTACTCGCGGGGAGCACAGATACGCAGTATTTT. It yields the protein CASSLLAGSTDTQYF.

The chain has TRBV10-3 and TRBJ1-2; 8 nucleotides line up with TRBD1. The CDR3 is made up of 11 amino acids. Trimming took 8 bases from V and 8 from J; bases not matched to a gene: 4. CDR1 and CDR2 (germline): ENHRY, SYGVKD. For the CDR3, the DNA is TGTGCCATCGGGACAGGAGACGGCTACACCTTC. It encodes CAIGTGDGYTF.

CDR3 amino acids: CASRGGTSGYNEQFF. DNA of the CDR3: TGTGCCAGCAGAGGAGGGACTAGCGGATACAATGAGCAGTTCTTC. V usage is TRBV2 and J usage is TRBJ2-1; TRBD2 matches at 11 bases. J gave up 4 bases and V 6 bases, and 5 bases lay outside the gene matches. Looked up from germline, CDR1 is SNHLY and CDR2 is FYNNEI. This CDR3 region has 15 residues.

There are a few counts of this clone. The CDR3 is CASSLGGGTTNEKLFF. CDR3 DNA sequence: TGTGCCAGCAGCCTCGGGGGGGGCACAACTAATGAAAAACTGTTTTTT. This sequence joins TRBV5-5 and TRBJ1-4, with D possibly matching TRBD1 (6 bases). In germline, CDR1 is SGHKS, CDR2 YYEKEE (reference sequence). V gave up 4 bases and J gave up 0 bases, with 13 bases separating them. The CDR3 extends over 16 amino acids.

The chain joins TRBV23-1 to TRBJ1-5, with TRBD1 matching 7 bases. Being an ORF, TRBV23-1 has a function that is uncertain. The CDR3 runs 15 residues. The V gene end was trimmed by 1 base and the J gene end by 0 bases; junction bases not matched to a gene: 0. CDR3 sequence: CASSQWTGSNQPQHF. In DNA form, the CDR3 reads TGCGCCAGCAGTCAATGGACAGGTAGCAATCAGCCCCAGCATTTT.

The chain couples TRBV27 to TRBJ2-3; D gene uncertain. Trimming pared 5 bases from V and 7 bases from J, leaving 25 bases between. The CDR3 covers 17 residues. CDR1 is MNHEY, CDR2 SMNVEV, per germline (reference sequence). This chain's CDR3 is CASSLDGRASGAHTQYF. CDR3 nucleotides: TGTGCCAGCAGTCTAGACGGTCGGGCCTCAGGCGCTCATACGCAGTATTTT.